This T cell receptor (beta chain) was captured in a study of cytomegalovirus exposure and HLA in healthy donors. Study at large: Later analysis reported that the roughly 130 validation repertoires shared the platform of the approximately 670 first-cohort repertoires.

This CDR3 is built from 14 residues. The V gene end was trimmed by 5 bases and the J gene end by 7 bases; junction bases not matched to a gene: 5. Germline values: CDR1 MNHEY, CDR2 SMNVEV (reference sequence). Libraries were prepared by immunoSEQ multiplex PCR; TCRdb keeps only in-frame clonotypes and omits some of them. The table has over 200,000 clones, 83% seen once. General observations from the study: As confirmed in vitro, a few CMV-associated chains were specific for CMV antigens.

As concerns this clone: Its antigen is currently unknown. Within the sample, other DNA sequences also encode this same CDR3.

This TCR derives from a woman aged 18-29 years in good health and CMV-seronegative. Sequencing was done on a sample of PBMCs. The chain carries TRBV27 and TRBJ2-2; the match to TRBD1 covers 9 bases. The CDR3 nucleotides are TGTGCCAGCAGTCCGGGACAGGGAGTCGGGGAGCTGTTTTTT. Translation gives CASSPGQGVGELFF.